This TCR beta chain is from a study of cytomegalovirus exposure and HLA in healthy donors. PCR was performed using 60 Vbeta and 13 Jbeta primers. The protocol was immunoSEQ multiplex PCR, while the TCRdb copy is restricted to in-frame clones and leaves out a portion. The sample contains about 89,000 clones, around 59% of which appear only once. Germline CDR1 SGHRS, CDR2 YFSETQ. Trimming left V 4 bases short and J 1 base short, with 11 bases between. There are 14 residues in the CDR3. The sample taken for sequencing was PBMCs. This chain links TRBV5-1 with TRBJ1-1; the D gene is possibly TRBD1 (5 bases). The clonotype comes from a human donor in good health. The CDR3 sequence: CASSIDSTNTEAFF. The CDR3 bases are TGCGCCAGCAGCATTGACAGTACGAACACTGAAGCTTTCTTT.